These 15 T cell receptor beta chains were all obtained from the same sample, sequenced in a study of tumor-infiltrating lymphocytes in primary liver carcinoma (dated by TCRdb to the late 2010s). Sequenced using an Illumina HiSeq 2500. A constant-region primer and ProtoScript II reverse transcriptase were used to reverse-transcribe TCRbeta-specific cDNA from around 530 ng total RNA. The TCRbeta libraries were prepared through three rounds of nested multiplex PCR following a slightly modified ARM-PCR procedure. The first two PCR rounds used multiplex TRBV1-TRBV30 forward primers with a Cbeta reverse primer, each for approximately 11 cycles. TCRdb reran the public reads through fastp at Q25 and MiXCR, keeping productive beta chains. Rows merge per CDR3 protein into single entries with the most common DNA and genes. The sample table contains 65,000 to 90,000 distinct CDR3 sequences; only one count was recorded for approximately 72% of them. The top ten hold 15% to 20% of the sample.

Total RNA and DNA were co-extracted without cell sorting from 20-30 mg of bulk tissue using the AllPrep DNA/RNA mini kit. Material: liver tumor tissue from sampling region 1. The cell subset or site label, as the study defines it: tumor region T1, superior pole. These receptors were obtained from a man aged 40-49 years with primary liver carcinoma and hepatitis B virus infection.

A remark on this clonotype: A read error may be the cause here, since a much bigger clone is one base away. The CDR3 ends on some other residue instead of the conserved phenylalanine or tryptophan, so this is likely a read error. CDR3 nucleotides: TGCGCCAGCAGCCAGGCCGGGACAGGGCTAATGAACACTGAAGCTTTCTCT. Its translation: CASSQAGTGLMNTEAFS. V and J are TRBV4-1 and TRBJ1-1; 9 positions agree with TRBD1. Per the germline V gene, CDR1 is MGHRA and CDR2 is YSYEKL. V trimming: 3 bases; J trimming: 0 bases; junction bases outside the gene matches: 8. The CDR3 is 17 amino acids.

This clonotype was picked up many times. V gene TRBV10-3 combines with J gene TRBJ2-3; TRBD1 matches 7 bases. J lost 2 bases, V lost 8 bases, and 7 bases had no gene match. Germline V CDR1 and CDR2: ENHRY, SYGVKD. CDR3 length equals 14 residues. DNA of the CDR3: TGTGCCATCGGGGACAGCGGACTCACAGATACGCAGTATTTT. Its protein is CAIGDSGLTDTQYF.

Of note for this clonotype: Given the absence of the conserved phenylalanine or tryptophan at the CDR3 end, a read error is likely. The rearrangement uses TRBV6-5 and TRBJ2-1, with 10 bases aligning to TRBD1. From germline, CDR1 is MNHEY and CDR2 SVGAGI. This CDR3 is 14 amino acids long. The CDR3 bases are TGTGCCAACAGTAAAAGGGACAGGGGAACCGAGCAGTTCTTA. Translating it yields CANSKRDRGTEQFL.

Judged by abundance, this clonotype is medium-sized. The V and J genes are TRBV11-2 and TRBJ2-5; weak D call: TRBD2 (6 bases). Trimming took 3 bases from V and 2 from J, leaving 13 bases between them. Germline V CDR1 and CDR2: SGHAT, FQNNGV. The CDR3 has 15 amino acids. CDR3 DNA: TGTGCCAGCAGCTTGGACTACAGCGTACAAGAGACCCAGTACTTC. This codes for CASSLDYSVQETQYF.

About this clonotype itself: A read error may explain this, as a much larger clone is one base away. The V call is TRBV20-1, the J call TRBJ1-1; 7 bases match TRBD1. V shed 3 bases and J 4 bases; nucleotides not matched to a gene: 5. CDR3 length equals 13 residues. Per germline, CDR1 DFQATT and CDR2 SNEGSKA (reference sequence). CDR3 protein: CSASLPGGTEAFF. CDR3 nucleotide sequence: TGCAGTGCTAGTCTGCCAGGGGGCACTGAAGCTTTCTTT.

The chain employs TRBV4-2 and TRBJ1-4, with TRBD1 matching 7 bases. Germline assignment: CDR1 LGHNA and CDR2 YNFKEQ. This CDR3 region has 16 residues. V was clipped by 10 bases and J by 6 bases; unmatched bases: 17. CDR3: CAMSQYKGANDEKLFF. CDR3 coding DNA: TGTGCCATGAGCCAATATAAGGGGGCGAATGATGAAAAACTGTTTTTT.

The gene calls are TRBV25-1 and TRBJ2-6, with TRBD1 identical over 8 bases. Germline V gives CDR1 MGHDK, CDR2 SYGVNS. This CDR3 has 21 residues. The V segment lost 5 bases and the J segment 0 bases; nucleotides outside the gene matches: 18. The chain's CDR3 is CASSKSKGDRGFPSGANVLTF. In DNA form, the CDR3 reads TGTGCCAGCAGTAAATCAAAGGGAGACAGGGGCTTCCCCTCTGGGGCCAACGTCCTGACTTTC.

The CDR3 region has the DNA TGTGCCAGCAGCAAAGATGCGGGAGGTAGTAATGAGCAGTTCTTC. Amino acid sequence: CASSKDAGGSNEQFF. This rearrangement joins TRBV21-1 to TRBJ2-1; TRBD2, the table's D call, was not compared with the DNA. TRBV21-1 is recorded as a pseudogene. This CDR3 has 15 amino acids.

This clonotype showed up many times. The chain employs TRBV21-1 and TRBJ1-5; TRBD1, the D gene given by the table, was not confirmed from the DNA. TRBV21-1 is a pseudogene locus. The CDR3 spans 19 residues. Written as DNA, the CDR3 is TGTGCCAGCAGCACCTCTGGACAGGGCGGGAGTTATAGCAATCAGCCCCAGCATTTT. This codes for CASSTSGQGGSYSNQPQHF.

The chain has TRBV19 and TRBJ1-5, with D unresolved. V was trimmed by 3 bases and J by 4 bases, leaving 10 bases between them. Germline CDR1 LNHDA, CDR2 SQIVND (reference sequence). The CDR3 runs to 14 residues. Here the CDR3 DNA reads TGTGCCAGTAGTATCGGAACACCAAATCAGCCCCAGCATTTT. Its protein is CASSIGTPNQPQHF.

As regards this clonotype: The CDR3 does not close with the conserved phenylalanine or tryptophan, likely indicating a read error. The V and J genes are TRBV6-5 and TRBJ2-7; D is ambiguous. Between the trimmed V and J ends, which lost 2 bases and 7 bases, there was a span of 6 bases. Germline V gene data show CDR1 as MNHEY and CDR2 as SVGAGI. The CDR3 length is 11 residues. CDR3 sequence (DNA): TGTGCCAGCAGTTACACGCGAGAGCAGTACTCC. Protein: CASSYTREQYS.

In its sample, this clonotype was seen once. The junction and the germline gene differ at one end; a read error may be behind it. The chain joins TRBV11-1 to TRBJ2-3; TRBD1 matches at 7 bases. CDR1 and CDR2 (germline): SGHAT, FQDESV (reference sequence). The CDR3 has 15 residues. The DNA of the CDR3 is TGTACCAGCAGCTCAGGAAGGGGGCGCGTGGATACGCAGTACTTT. Residues: CTSSSGRGRVDTQYF.

A note on this clonotype: Sequence at one end of the junction differs from germline and may be a read error. The V and J genes are TRBV4-2 and TRBJ2-7; 10 nucleotides line up with TRBD2. Germline CDR1 and CDR2: LGHNA and YNFKEQ. The CDR3 length is 18 residues. The CDR3: CASSQEVASGRVPYDQHF. CDR3 nucleotide sequence: TGTGCCAGCAGCCAAGAGGTCGCGAGCGGGAGGGTACCCTACGATCAGCACTTC.

As to this clonotype: Mismatch with germline at one junction end may stem from a read error. The CDR3 sequence is CASGLNPPTGGDDQPQHF. The DNA of the CDR3 is TGTGCCAGCGGCTTAAACCCTCCTACAGGGGGCGACGATCAGCCCCAGCATTTT. The chain couples TRBV13 to TRBJ1-5, with 9 nucleotides matching TRBD1. This CDR3 is built from 18 residues. CDR1 and CDR2 from the germline V gene are PRHDT and FYEKMQ (reference sequence).

V gene TRBV14 combines with J gene TRBJ2-2; tentative D call: TRBD2 (5 bases). Germline V CDR1 and CDR2: SGHDN, FVKESK. The CDR3 has 17 residues. V gave up 5 bases and J gave up 15 bases, with 31 bases separating them. The CDR3: CASSTSRRYSNTGELFF. In nucleotides, the CDR3 is TGTGCCAGCAGCACTTCTCGGCGGTATTCGAACACCGGGGAATTGTTTTTT.